This T cell receptor beta chain is from a study of shared clonotypes between healthy human individuals. The study, taken as a whole, reports: Shared across a handful of donors were roughly 5.3% of the naive CD4 clonotypes.

To note about this clone: The antigen is not known.

The CDR3 extends over 11 amino acids. Per germline, CDR1 MDHEN and CDR2 SYDVKM. The V end lost 10 bases, the J end lost 4 bases, and 11 bases lay between the germline ends. Cells designated naive CD8 were CD45RO-negative and were positively selected for CCR7, with terminally differentiated effector memory CD45RA+ cells excluded. Replicate PCRs from sorted subsets contained approximately 200 ng DNA, which is some 32,000 T cell genomes. Repertoires were generated with immunoSEQ multiplex PCR, while TCRdb's copy carries only in-frame clones and drops some. This table holds roughly 2.1 million clones, more than 85% found once.

Sequenced material: naive CD8+ T cells from PBMCs. This TCR came from a man in his late teens or twenties in good health. Some clones in this sample may be carry-over from other donors' samples. The J gene is TRBJ2-7, the V gene TRBV28; D perhaps matches TRBD2 (6 bases). The CDR3 DNA reads as TGTGCCACCATGCGGGGTTACGAGCAGTACTTC. This translates into CATMRGYEQYF. Supplemented by reference TRBV28 and TRBJ2-7, the full variable domain reads DVKVTQSSRYLVKRTGEKVFLECVQDMDHENMFWYRQDPGLGLRLIYFSYDVKMKEKGDIPEGYSVSREKKERFSLILESASTNQTSMYLCATMRGYEQYFGPGTRLTVT.